Each of the 27 T cell receptor beta chains below was sequenced from the same sample in a study of T cell responses to AZD1222 COVID-19 vaccine. Profiled with immunoSEQ multiplex PCR; TCRdb holds only in-frame clones, not every one. The sample lists some 110,000 clones, 88% seen once, with approximately 3.5% in the top ten. The sample was peripheral blood, taken 28 days after the second AZD1222 dose. These receptor sequences come from an adult who received the AZD1222 COVID-19 vaccine.

The chain carries TRBV27 and TRBJ2-1, with TRBD2 identical over 10 bases. The CDR3 totals 17 residues. CDR1 is MNHEY, CDR2 SMNVEV, per germline (reference sequence). Unmatched junction bases numbered 8, after V lost 4 bases and J lost 2 bases. The CDR3 protein is CASSSIVTSGTYNEQFF. DNA of the CDR3: TGTGCCAGCAGTTCCATAGTTACTAGCGGGACCTACAATGAGCAGTTCTTC.

This chain links TRBV27 with TRBJ2-5, with 7 nucleotides matching TRBD2. V shed 5 bases, J shed 5 bases, and the junction held 5 bases outside the gene matches. CDR1 is MNHEY and CDR2 is SMNVEV in the germline V gene (reference sequence). There are 13 residues in the CDR3. The chain's CDR3 is CASSRLARETQYF. The CDR3 DNA is TGTGCCAGCAGTCGACTAGCCCGGGAGACCCAGTACTTC.

The chain recombines TRBV19 with TRBJ2-6; D gene uncertain. Germline CDR1 LNHDA, CDR2 SQIVND (reference sequence). This CDR3 is built from 15 residues. V lost 3 bases and J lost 0, with 6 bases in between. The CDR3 DNA sequence: TGTGCCAGTAGTATGTCCAGCTCTGGGGCCAACGTCCTGACTTTC. Translating it yields CASSMSSSGANVLTF.

This clone was recorded only once. The V and J genes are TRBV30 and TRBJ1-4; TRBD1 is a possible D gene (5 bases). Germline V gene data show CDR1 as GTSNPN and CDR2 as SVGIG (reference sequence). V lost 4 bases, J lost 3 bases, and 21 bases lay in between. CDR3 length: 17 residues. The CDR3 nucleotides read TGTGCCTGGACCTCAGGCGGGGCCATGGCCGCTAATGAAAAACTGTTTTTT. Protein sequence: CAWTSGGAMAANEKLFF.

The DNA of the CDR3 is TGTGCCAGCAGCTTAAGAGTAGCGGGGGGCGAAGAGCAGTTCTTC. Its translation is CASSLRVAGGEEQFF. The rearrangement joins TRBV7-3 to TRBJ2-1, with TRBD2 identical over 10 bases. Germline values: CDR1 SGHTA, CDR2 FQGTGA. There are 15 residues in the CDR3. The V segment lost 1 base and the J segment 10 bases; nucleotides outside the gene matches: 7. The complete variable domain, with remaining parts taken from reference TRBV7-3 and TRBJ2-1, reads GAGVSQTPSNKVTEKGKYVELRCDPISGHTALYWYRQSLGQGPEFLIYFQGTGAADDSGLPNDRFFAVRPEGSVSTLKIQRTERGDSAVYLCASSLRVAGGEEQFFGPGTRLTVL.

The rearrangement links TRBV5-4 to TRBJ1-2; D remains unclear. The CDR3 has 11 amino acids. Germline-derived CDR1 and CDR2 are SGHNT and YYREEE (reference sequence). The germline V and J ends were trimmed by 3 bases and 8 bases, with 8 bases remaining between them. Written as DNA, the CDR3 is TGTGCCAGCAGCTCAGAGGAGGGCTACACCTTC. It specifies CASSSEEGYTF. The full variable domain, its missing parts supplied by reference TRBV5-4 and TRBJ1-2, is ETGVTQSPTHLIKTRGQQVTLRCSSQSGHNTVSWYQQALGQGPQFIFQYYREEENGRGNFPPRFSGLQFPNYSSELNVNALELDDSALYLCASSSEEGYTFGSGTRLTVV.

The chain uses TRBV6-6 and TRBJ2-1, with TRBD2 as a possible D gene (6 bases). CDR1 is MNHNY, CDR2 SVGAGI, per germline (reference sequence). V was cut by 5 bases and J by 9 bases, with 17 bases left in between. This CDR3 has 14 residues. The CDR3 region has the DNA TGTGCCAGCAGTCCTCAGGGACTGGTAAGTGAGCAGTTCTTC. This gives the protein CASSPQGLVSEQFF.

A single count supports this clone. V and J are TRBV6-4 and TRBJ1-5; no reliable D call. CDR3 length: 13 amino acids. Trimming left V 0 bases short and J 7 bases short, with 7 bases between. The germline CDR1 and CDR2 sequences are MRHNA and SNTAGT. The CDR3 DNA reads as TGTGCCAGCAGTGACTCGCTAGGGCAGCCCCAGCATTTT. This sequence encodes CASSDSLGQPQHF.

This chain connects TRBV9 to TRBJ2-7; TRBD2 might be the D (6 bases). Germline-derived CDR1 and CDR2 are SGDLS and YYNGEE. This CDR3 contains 12 residues. The V and J ends lost 5 bases and 4 bases respectively, with 10 bases between them. CDR3 sequence (DNA): TGTGCCAGCAGTCTGGGGGGATACGAGCAGTACTTC. It translates to CASSLGGYEQYF.

The J gene is TRBJ2-7, the V gene TRBV5-5; D is unclear. Germline V gene data show CDR1 as SGHKS and CDR2 as YYEKEE (reference sequence). Trimming took off 3 bases at V and 2 bases at J, with 15 bases between the two ends. The length of the CDR3 is 15 residues. CDR3 in DNA: TGTGCCAGCAGCTCACCGGGTCATTCAACCTACGAGCAGTACTTC. It is translated as CASSSPGHSTYEQYF.

The chain is built from TRBV7-9 and TRBJ1-2; D possibly corresponds to TRBD1 (5 bases). The CDR3 runs to 15 residues. The ends were cut back, 5 bases at V and 3 bases at J, with 16 bases in the middle. The germline V gene has CDR1 SEHNR and CDR2 FQNEAQ (reference sequence). CDR3: CASSPGSSGDYGYTF. The CDR3 DNA follows: TGTGCCAGCAGCCCTGGAAGCTCGGGGGACTATGGCTACACCTTC.

This chain joins TRBV7-9 and TRBJ2-7; 8 bases are a match to TRBD2. The CDR3 runs to 14 residues. Germline values: CDR1 SEHNR, CDR2 FQNEAQ (reference sequence). Unmatched junction bases numbered 3, after V lost 5 bases and J lost 0 bases. For the CDR3, the DNA is TGTGCCAGCAGCCTGACTAGCGACTCCTACGAGCAGTACTTC. It is translated as CASSLTSDSYEQYF.

This clone was counted only a few times. Written as DNA, the CDR3 is TGTGCCAGCAGCTTAGAGACGACAGGGCGGGCTTTCTTT. Amino acid sequence: CASSLETTGRAFF. This sequence joins TRBV7-9 and TRBJ1-1; 7 nucleotides match TRBD1. This CDR3 spans 13 amino acids. V shed 1 base and J 11 bases; nucleotides not matched to a gene: 7. CDR1 is SEHNR and CDR2 is FQNEAQ in the germline V gene (reference sequence).

This sequence joins TRBV7-9 and TRBJ1-2; 7 bases are shared with TRBD1. This CDR3 comprises 16 residues. Germline lookup yields CDR1 SEHNR and CDR2 FQNEAQ (reference sequence). Germline trimming cut 1 base from V and 0 bases from J; bases unmatched to any gene: 5. Here the CDR3 reads CASSLGGDRANYGYTF. DNA of the CDR3: TGTGCCAGCAGCTTAGGGGGGGACAGAGCTAACTATGGCTACACCTTC.

V gene TRBV7-6 combines with J gene TRBJ1-3; TRBD1 might be the D (6 bases). Deletions cut 3 bases from V and 4 bases from J, with 13 bases between. Germline CDR1 and CDR2: SGHVS and FNYEAQ. The CDR3 sequence is 15 residues long. In DNA form, the CDR3 reads TGTGCCAGCAGCTTTGGCAGGGGACGAGGAAACACCATATATTTT. It encodes CASSFGRGRGNTIYF.

The chain combines TRBV29-1 with TRBJ2-3, with D unclear. Trimming removed 4 bases at V and 0 bases at J, with 5 bases between. This CDR3 spans 12 amino acids. Germline V gene sequence: CDR1 SQVTM, CDR2 ANQGSEA. The CDR3 loop is CSVGSSTDTQYF. The CDR3 DNA sequence: TGCAGCGTTGGAAGTAGCACAGATACGCAGTATTTT.

This clone appeared a single time. This chain links TRBV9 with TRBJ2-3; the match to TRBD2 covers 9 bases. CDR1 is SGDLS and CDR2 is YYNGEE in the germline V gene. Unmatched junction bases numbered 9, after V lost 7 bases and J lost 3 bases. This CDR3 is built from 15 residues. The CDR3 sequence: CASGESGRYTDTQYF. CDR3 DNA: TGTGCCAGCGGTGAGAGCGGGAGGTATACAGATACGCAGTATTTT. Supplemented by reference TRBV9 and TRBJ2-3, the full variable domain reads DSGVTQTPKHLITATGQRVTLRCSPRSGDLSVYWYQQSLDQGLQFLIQYYNGEERAKGNILERFSAQQFPDLHSELNLSSLELGDSALYFCASGESGRYTDTQYFGPGTRLTVL.

The V call is TRBV6-2 or TRBV6-3, the J call TRBJ2-1; D not certain. With 2 bases removed from V and 10 bases from J, the gap between germline ends came to 12 bases. In germline, CDR1 is MNHEY, CDR2 SVGEGT. There are 13 residues in the CDR3. The DNA of the CDR3 is TGTGCCAGCAGTTACGCCCCTCGGCCGGAGCAGTTCTTC. Translation: CASSYAPRPEQFF.

The chain recombines TRBV6-5 with TRBJ1-1, with no clear D. The germline CDR1 and CDR2 sequences are MNHEY and SVGAGI. V lost 8 bases to trimming and J lost 3 bases, with 16 bases between them. This CDR3 is 14 amino acids long. The CDR3 here is CASLISLRDTEAFF. CDR3 bases: TGTGCCAGCCTCATCTCACTGCGGGACACTGAAGCTTTCTTT.

The J gene is TRBJ1-1, the V gene TRBV30; TRBD1 matches 7 bases. The V gene end was trimmed by 1 base and the J gene end by 2 bases; junction bases not matched to a gene: 7. Germline V gene data show CDR1 as GTSNPN and CDR2 as SVGIG (reference sequence). CDR3 length: 15 residues. The CDR3 is CAWSAPGQRNTEAFF. The CDR3 nucleotides are TGTGCCTGGAGTGCCCCGGGACAGAGAAACACTGAAGCTTTCTTT. Combining the CDR3 with reference TRBV30 and TRBJ1-1 gives the whole variable domain SQTIHQWPATLVQPVGSPLSLECTVEGTSNPNLYWYRQAAGRGLQLLFYSVGIGQISSEVPQNLSASRPQDRQFILSSKKLLLSDSGFYLCAWSAPGQRNTEAFFGQGTRLTVV.

V and J are TRBV30 and TRBJ2-5; TRBD1 or TRBD2 may be the D gene (5 bases each). The CDR3 is 14 residues long. V lost 4 bases and J lost 1, with 13 bases in between. The germline gives CDR1 GTSNPN, CDR2 SVGIG (reference sequence). CDR3 coding DNA: TGTGCCTGGAACCTATGGGGGTCCCAAGAGACCCAGTACTTC. Protein product: CAWNLWGSQETQYF.

DNA for the CDR3: TGTGCCTGCCGAGGGGACCTTGATAATTCACCCCTCCACTTT. It is translated as CACRGDLDNSPLHF. The chain uses TRBV30 and TRBJ1-6, with a possible D match to TRBD1 (5 bases). The V gene lost 6 bases and the J gene lost 5 bases, with 14 bases spanning the gap. CDR1 GTSNPN and CDR2 SVGIG come from the germline V gene (reference sequence). CDR3 size: 14 residues.

Only a few counts were recorded for this clone. This chain connects TRBV19 to TRBJ2-7; D uncertain. Trimming pared 5 bases from V and 6 bases from J, leaving 17 bases between. Germline V lookup: CDR1 LNHDA, CDR2 SQIVND (reference sequence). This CDR3 region has 14 residues. CDR3 in amino acids: CASSLRPRSPEQYF. For the CDR3, the DNA is TGTGCCAGTAGTTTGCGGCCGAGGTCGCCCGAGCAGTACTTC.

The CDR3 DNA is TGCGCCAGCAGCCGGGTCCCCGATGGCCCGCCTGAAGCTTTCTTT. Encoded protein: CASSRVPDGPPEAFF. J is TRBJ1-1 and V is TRBV4-1; D gene uncertain. The CDR3 extends over 15 amino acids. Between the trimmed V and J ends, which lost 4 bases and 6 bases, there was a span of 18 bases. Germline CDR1 is MGHRA and CDR2 is YSYEKL.

The rearrangement uses TRBV19 and TRBJ1-5; D is unresolved. Germline V lookup: CDR1 LNHDA, CDR2 SQIVND (reference sequence). Trimming left V 3 bases short and J 9 bases short, with 24 bases between. This CDR3 has 17 amino acids. For the CDR3, the DNA is TGTGCCAGTAGTATCAACCCCCTTAAAGAAGTCGGTCCGCCCCAGCATTTT. Translation gives CASSINPLKEVGPPQHF.

The chain employs TRBV7-3 and TRBJ2-7; D tentatively reads TRBD1 or TRBD2 (6 bases each). Germline lookup yields CDR1 SGHTA and CDR2 FQGTGA. The CDR3 is made up of 13 amino acids. V lost 3 bases, J lost 6 bases, and 12 bases lay in between. In DNA, the CDR3 is TGTGCCAGCAGCTTTCGGGGGCCGGGCGAGCAGTACTTC. As protein: CASSFRGPGEQYF.

The V and J genes are TRBV28 and TRBJ1-2; D remains ambiguous. V lost 7 bases and J lost 8, with 20 bases in between. Germline CDR1 is MDHEN and CDR2 is SYDVKM. The CDR3 extends over 14 amino acids. CDR3 in DNA: TGTGCCAGCACCTACATCACGGACCTCGGGGGCTACACCTTC. Its translation is CASTYITDLGGYTF.